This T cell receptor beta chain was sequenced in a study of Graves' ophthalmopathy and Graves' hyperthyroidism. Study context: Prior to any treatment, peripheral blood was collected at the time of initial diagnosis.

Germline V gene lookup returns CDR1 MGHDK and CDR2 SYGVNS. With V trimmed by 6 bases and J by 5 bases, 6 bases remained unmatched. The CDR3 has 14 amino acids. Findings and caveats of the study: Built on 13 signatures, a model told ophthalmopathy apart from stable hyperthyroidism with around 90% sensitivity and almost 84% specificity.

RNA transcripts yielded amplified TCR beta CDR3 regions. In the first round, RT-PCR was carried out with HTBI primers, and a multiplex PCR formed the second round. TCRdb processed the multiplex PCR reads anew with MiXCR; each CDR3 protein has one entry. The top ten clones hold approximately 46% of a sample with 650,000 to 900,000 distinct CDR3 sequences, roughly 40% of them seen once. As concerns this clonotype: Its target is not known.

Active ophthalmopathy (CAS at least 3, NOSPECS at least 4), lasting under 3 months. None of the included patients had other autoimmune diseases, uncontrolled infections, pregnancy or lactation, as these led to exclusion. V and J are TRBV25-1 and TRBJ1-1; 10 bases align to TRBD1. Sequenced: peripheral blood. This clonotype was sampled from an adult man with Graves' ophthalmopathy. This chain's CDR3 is CASRTGGVGTEAFF. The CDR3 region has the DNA TGTGCCAGCAGGACAGGGGGCGTGGGGACTGAAGCTTTCTTT.